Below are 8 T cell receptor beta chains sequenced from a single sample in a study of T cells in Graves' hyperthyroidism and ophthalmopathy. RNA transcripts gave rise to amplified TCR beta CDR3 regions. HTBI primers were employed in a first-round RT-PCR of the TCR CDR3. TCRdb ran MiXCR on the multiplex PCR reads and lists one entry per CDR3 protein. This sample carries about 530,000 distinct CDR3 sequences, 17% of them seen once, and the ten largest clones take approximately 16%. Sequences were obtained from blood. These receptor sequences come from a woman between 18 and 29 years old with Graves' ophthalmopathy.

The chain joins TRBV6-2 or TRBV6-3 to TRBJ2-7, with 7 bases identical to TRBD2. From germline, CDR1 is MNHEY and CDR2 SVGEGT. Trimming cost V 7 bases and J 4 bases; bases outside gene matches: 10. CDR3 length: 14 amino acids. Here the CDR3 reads CASTTLTSRYEQYF. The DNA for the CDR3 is TGTGCCAGCACCACCCTGACTAGCAGATACGAGCAGTACTTC.

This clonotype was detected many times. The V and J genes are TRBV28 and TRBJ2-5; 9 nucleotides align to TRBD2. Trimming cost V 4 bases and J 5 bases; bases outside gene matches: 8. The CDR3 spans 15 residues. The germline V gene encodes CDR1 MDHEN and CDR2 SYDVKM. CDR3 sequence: CASSSPGTSRETQYF. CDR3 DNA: TGTGCCAGCAGTTCCCCCGGGACTAGCCGGGAGACCCAGTACTTC. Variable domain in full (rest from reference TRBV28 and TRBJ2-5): DVKVTQSSRYLVKRTGEKVFLECVQDMDHENMFWYRQDPGLGLRLIYFSYDVKMKEKGDIPEGYSVSREKKERFSLILESASTNQTSMYLCASSSPGTSRETQYFGPGTRLLVL.

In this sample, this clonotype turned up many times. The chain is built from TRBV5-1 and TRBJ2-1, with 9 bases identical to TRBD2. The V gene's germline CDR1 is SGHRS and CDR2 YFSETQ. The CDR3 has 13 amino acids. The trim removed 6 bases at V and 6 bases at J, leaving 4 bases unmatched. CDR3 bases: TGCGCCAGCACCGGGACTAGCCCCAATGAGCAGTTCTTC. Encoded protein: CASTGTSPNEQFF.

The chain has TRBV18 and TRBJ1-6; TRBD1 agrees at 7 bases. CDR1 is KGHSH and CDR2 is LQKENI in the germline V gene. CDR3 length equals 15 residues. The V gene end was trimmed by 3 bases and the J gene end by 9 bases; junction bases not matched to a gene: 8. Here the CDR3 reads CASSPDRDRSSPLHF. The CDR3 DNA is TGTGCCAGCTCACCGGACCGGGACAGAAGTTCACCCCTCCACTTT.

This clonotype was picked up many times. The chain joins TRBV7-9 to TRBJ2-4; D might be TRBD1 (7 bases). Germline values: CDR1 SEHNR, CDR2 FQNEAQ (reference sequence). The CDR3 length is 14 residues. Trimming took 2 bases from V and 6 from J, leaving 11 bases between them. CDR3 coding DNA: TGTGCCAGCAGCTTACCCCAGGGGGGAAACATTCAGTACTTC. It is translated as CASSLPQGGNIQYF.

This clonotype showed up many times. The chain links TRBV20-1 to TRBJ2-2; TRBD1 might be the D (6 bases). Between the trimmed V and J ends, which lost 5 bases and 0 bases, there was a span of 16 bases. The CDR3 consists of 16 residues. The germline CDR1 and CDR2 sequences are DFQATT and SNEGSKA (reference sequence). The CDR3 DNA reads TGCAGTGCTTCCGGGACACATAATCCGAACACCGGGGAGCTGTTTTTT. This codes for CSASGTHNPNTGELFF.

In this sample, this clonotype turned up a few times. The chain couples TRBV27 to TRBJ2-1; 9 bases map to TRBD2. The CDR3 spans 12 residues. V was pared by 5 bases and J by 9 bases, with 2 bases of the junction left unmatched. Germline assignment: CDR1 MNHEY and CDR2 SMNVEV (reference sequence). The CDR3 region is CASSTRGGEQFF. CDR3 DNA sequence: TGTGCCAGCAGTACGCGGGGGGGTGAGCAGTTCTTC.

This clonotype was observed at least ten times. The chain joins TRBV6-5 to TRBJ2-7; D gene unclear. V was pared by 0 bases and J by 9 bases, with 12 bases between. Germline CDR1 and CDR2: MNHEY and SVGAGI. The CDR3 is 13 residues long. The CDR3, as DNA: TGTGCCAGCAGTTACTCGATTCTGGGCGGGCAGTACTTC. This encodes CASSYSILGGQYF.